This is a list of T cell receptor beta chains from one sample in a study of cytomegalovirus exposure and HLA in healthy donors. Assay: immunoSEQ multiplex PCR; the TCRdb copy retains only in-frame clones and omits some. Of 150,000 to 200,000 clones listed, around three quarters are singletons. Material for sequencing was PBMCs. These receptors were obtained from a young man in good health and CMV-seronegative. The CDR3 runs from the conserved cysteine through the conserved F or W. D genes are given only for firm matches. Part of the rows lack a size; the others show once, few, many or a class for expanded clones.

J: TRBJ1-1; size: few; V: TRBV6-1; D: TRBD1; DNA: TGTGCCAGCAGTGGACAGGGATTGACTGAAGCTTTCTTT; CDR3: CASSGQGLTEAFF
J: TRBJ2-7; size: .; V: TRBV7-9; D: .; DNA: TGTGCCAGCAGCCCGCTTGAGTACGAGCAGTACTTC; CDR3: CASSPLEYEQYF
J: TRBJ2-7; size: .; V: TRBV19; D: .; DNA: TGTGCCAGCCGAGGCCAGAGCTACGAGCAGTACTTC; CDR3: CASRGQSYEQYF
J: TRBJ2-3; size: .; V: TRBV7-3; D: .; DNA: TGTGCCAGCAGCGTCCAAAACGGGGGTGCAGATACGCAGTATTTT; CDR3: CASSVQNGGADTQYF
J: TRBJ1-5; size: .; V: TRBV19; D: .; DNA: TGTGCCAGTAGCCTAGGACGTGGGGCCGGTCAGCCCCAGCATTTT; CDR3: CASSLGRGAGQPQHF
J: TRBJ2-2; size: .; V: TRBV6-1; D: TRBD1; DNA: TGTGCCAGCAATCCGGGACAGGGGAACACCGGGGAGCTGTTTTTT; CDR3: CASNPGQGNTGELFF
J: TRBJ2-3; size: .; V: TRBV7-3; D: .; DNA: TGTGCCAGCAGCTTATTTTCCCTTCCAACGGTCGCAGATACGCAGTATTTT; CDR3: CASSLFSLPTVADTQYF
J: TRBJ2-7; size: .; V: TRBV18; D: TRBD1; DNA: TGTGCCAGCTCAGATCAGGGGGCGGCCGAGCAGTACTTC; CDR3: CASSDQGAAEQYF
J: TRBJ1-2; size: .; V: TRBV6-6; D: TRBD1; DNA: TGTGCCACCTCTGACAGGGGGCTTGGCTACACCTTC; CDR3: CATSDRGLGYTF
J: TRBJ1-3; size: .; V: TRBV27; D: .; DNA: TGTGCCAGCAGACAGACCCGCGGAAACACCATATATTTT; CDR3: CASRQTRGNTIYF
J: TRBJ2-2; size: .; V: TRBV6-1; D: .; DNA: TGTGCCAGCAGTGAATCCAGGGGCCACGCGAACACCGGGGAGCTGTTTTTT; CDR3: CASSESRGHANTGELFF
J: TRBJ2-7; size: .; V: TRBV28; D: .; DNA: TGTGCCAGCAGTTTACCCAGGTCCTACTACGAGCAGTACTTC; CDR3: CASSLPRSYYEQYF
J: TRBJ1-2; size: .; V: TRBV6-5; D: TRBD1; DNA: TGTGCCAGCAGCAGAGGACAGGGGGCAGTGGGCTACACCTTC; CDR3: CASSRGQGAVGYTF
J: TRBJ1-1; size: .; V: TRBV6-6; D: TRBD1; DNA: TGTGCCGCGGACAGGGGGTTAAACACTGAAGCTTTCTTT; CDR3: CAADRGLNTEAFF
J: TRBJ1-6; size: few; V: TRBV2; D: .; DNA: TGTGCCAGCAAAGCGGGGAGTGTTAATTCACCCCTCCACTTT; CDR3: CASKAGSVNSPLHF
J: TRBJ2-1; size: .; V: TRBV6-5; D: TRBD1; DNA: TGTGCCAGCAGACGCGGGACAGGGGGACTTAATGAGCAGTTCTTC; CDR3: CASRRGTGGLNEQFF
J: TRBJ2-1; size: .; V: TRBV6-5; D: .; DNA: TGTGCCAGCAGTTACCCGGACAATGAGCAGTTCTTC; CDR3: CASSYPDNEQFF
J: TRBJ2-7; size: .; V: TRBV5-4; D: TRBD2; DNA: TGTGCCAGCAGCTTGGTGGGCGGGGGATCCTACGAGCAGTACTTC; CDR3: CASSLVGGGSYEQYF
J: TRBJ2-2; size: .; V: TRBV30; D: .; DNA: TGTGCCTGGAGTAAAAGGACAGTAAACACCGGGGAGCTGTTTTTT; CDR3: CAWSKRTVNTGELFF
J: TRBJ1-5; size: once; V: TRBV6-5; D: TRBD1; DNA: TGTGCCAGCATTCGGGGTTCAGGGGGGCAGCCCCAGCATTTT; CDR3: CASIRGSGGQPQHF
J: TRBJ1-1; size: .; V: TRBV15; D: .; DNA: TGTGCCACCAGCAGAGGTATATCCGTGGGCAGTGCGAACACTGAAGCTTTCTTT; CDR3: CATSRGISVGSANTEAFF
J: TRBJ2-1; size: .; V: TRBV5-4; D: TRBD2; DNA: TGTGCCGCCGGGGGGGCGGGGTCGTCCTACAATGAGCAGTTCTTC; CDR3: CAAGGAGSSYNEQFF
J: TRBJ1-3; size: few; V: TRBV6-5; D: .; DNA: TGTGCCAGCAGTAGGGGCAGGGGCTCTGGAAACACCATATATTTT; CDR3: CASSRGRGSGNTIYF
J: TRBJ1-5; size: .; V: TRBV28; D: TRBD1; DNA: TGTGCCAGCAGTGTCATGGGGACAGGGGGTTCCTTAGGCAATCAGCCCCAGCATTTT; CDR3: CASSVMGTGGSLGNQPQHF
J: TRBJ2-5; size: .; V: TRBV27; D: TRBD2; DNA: TGTGCCAGCAGTTTAAGGGGACTAGCGGATCAAGAGACCCAGTACTTC; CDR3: CASSLRGLADQETQYF
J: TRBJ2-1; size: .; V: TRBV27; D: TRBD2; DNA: TGTGCCAGCAGTTTAGCCGATACGGGGGGCAATGAGCAGTTCTTC; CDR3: CASSLADTGGNEQFF
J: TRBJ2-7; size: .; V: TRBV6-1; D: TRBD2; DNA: TGTGCCAGCAGTCGGGGGACTACCTACGAGCAGTACTTC; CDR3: CASSRGTTYEQYF
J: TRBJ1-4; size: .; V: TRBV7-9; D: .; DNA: TGTGCCAGCAGCCTAAATGGGGACACAGCCGGGGAGAAACTGTTTTTT; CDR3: CASSLNGDTAGEKLFF
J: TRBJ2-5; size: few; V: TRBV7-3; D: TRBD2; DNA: TGTGCCAGCAGCCCCACCGGGGGGATCCTTGAGACCCAGTACTTC; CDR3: CASSPTGGILETQYF
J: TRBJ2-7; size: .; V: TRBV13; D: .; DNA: TGTGCCAGCAGCTCCGGGCCCGATTCGGGGGAGCAGTACTTC; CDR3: CASSSGPDSGEQYF
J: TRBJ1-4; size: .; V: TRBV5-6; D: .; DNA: TGTGCCAGCAGCTTGACCCAGGGGTTCCGGGAAAAACTGTTTTTT; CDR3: CASSLTQGFREKLFF
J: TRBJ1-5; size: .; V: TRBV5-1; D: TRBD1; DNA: TGCGCCAGCAGCTCAGGGGGCTTGGGTCAGCCCCAGCATTTT; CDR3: CASSSGGLGQPQHF
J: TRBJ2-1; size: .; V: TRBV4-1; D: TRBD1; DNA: TGCGCCAGCAGCCAAGCAGGGACAGGGTCCAATGAGCAGTTCTTC; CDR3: CASSQAGTGSNEQFF
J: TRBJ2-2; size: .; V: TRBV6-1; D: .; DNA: TGTGCCAGCAGTGAACTAGTAGGGAGGAACACCGGGGAGCTGTTTTTT; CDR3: CASSELVGRNTGELFF
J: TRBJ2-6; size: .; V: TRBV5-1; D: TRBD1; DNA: TGCGCCAGCACCCAAACAGGGGCTGGGGCCAACGTCCTGACTTTC; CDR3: CASTQTGAGANVLTF
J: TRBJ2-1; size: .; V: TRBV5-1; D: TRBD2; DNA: TGCGCCAGCAGCTTAGCGGGAAGAAATGAGCAGTTCTTC; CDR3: CASSLAGRNEQFF
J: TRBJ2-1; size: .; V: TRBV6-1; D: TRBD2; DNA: TGTGCCAGCAGCGTAACTAGCGACCCATACAATGAGCAGTTCTTC; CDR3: CASSVTSDPYNEQFF